The rows below give T cell receptor beta chains drawn from one sample of a study of long-term antiretroviral therapy in people with HIV. Measured with immunoSEQ multiplex PCR; TCRdb has only the in-frame clones, and not every one. The profile covers 25,000 to 35,000 clones, with about 77% appearing a single time and 9.3% taken by the ten largest. The sample was unsorted PBMCs, taken 1.5 years before starting antiretroviral therapy. These receptors were obtained from a man younger than 35 with HIV. The CDR3 runs from the conserved cysteine through the conserved F or W. Each record gives: V gene, clone size, D gene, CDR3 length, J gene, CDR3 DNA, CDR3 protein. The D gene is left open where the match is weak. Only part of the rows carry a size: once, few, many, or a class if the clone is expanded.

V gene: TRBV9; clone size: NA; D gene: TRBD2; CDR3 length: 16; J gene: TRBJ2-3; CDR3 DNA: TGTGCCAGCAGCGTAGTGGGAGCGGGAGGGGCAGATACGCAGTATTTT; CDR3 protein: CASSVVGAGGADTQYF
V gene: TRBV18; clone size: NA; D gene: TRBD1; CDR3 length: 16; J gene: TRBJ1-1; CDR3 DNA: TGTGCCAGCACAGACAAGACAGGGGGAGTGAACACTGAAGCTTTCTTT; CDR3 protein: CASTDKTGGVNTEAFF
V gene: TRBV14; clone size: NA; D gene: NA; CDR3 length: 13; J gene: TRBJ2-2; CDR3 DNA: TGTGCCAGCAGGGCAGGGCGGACCGGGGAGCTGTTTTTT; CDR3 protein: CASRAGRTGELFF
V gene: TRBV21-1; clone size: NA; D gene: NA; CDR3 length: 14; J gene: TRBJ2-2; CDR3 DNA: TGTGCCAGCAGCAAAAGGGACAAAACCGGGGAGCTGTTTTTT; CDR3 protein: CASSKRDKTGELFF
V gene: TRBV10-3; clone size: NA; D gene: NA; CDR3 length: 15; J gene: TRBJ1-5; CDR3 DNA: TGTGCCATCAGTGAAGGGACCTATAGCAATCAGCCCCAGCATTTT; CDR3 protein: CAISEGTYSNQPQHF
V gene: TRBV7-2; clone size: NA; D gene: TRBD1; CDR3 length: 14; J gene: TRBJ2-7; CDR3 DNA: TGTGCCAGCACCTCGGGACAGGGATCCTACGAGCAGTACTTC; CDR3 protein: CASTSGQGSYEQYF
V gene: TRBV4-1; clone size: NA; D gene: NA; CDR3 length: 15; J gene: TRBJ1-5; CDR3 DNA: TGCGCCAGCAGCCAAGATGGAGGGGAGGGTCAGCCCCAGCATTTT; CDR3 protein: CASSQDGGEGQPQHF
V gene: TRBV4-1; clone size: NA; D gene: NA; CDR3 length: 15; J gene: TRBJ2-3; CDR3 DNA: TGCGCCAGCAGCCTTAGCGAGGGATCCACAGATACGCAGTATTTT; CDR3 protein: CASSLSEGSTDTQYF
V gene: TRBV2; clone size: few; D gene: NA; CDR3 length: 12; J gene: TRBJ2-1; CDR3 DNA: TGTGCCAGCATTAGAGGTCCCAATGAGCAGTTCTTC; CDR3 protein: CASIRGPNEQFF
V gene: TRBV18; clone size: NA; D gene: TRBD1; CDR3 length: 13; J gene: TRBJ1-1; CDR3 DNA: TGTGCCAGCTCGCGGGACAGGGAAGGTGAAGCTTTCTTT; CDR3 protein: CASSRDREGEAFF
V gene: TRBV7-2; clone size: NA; D gene: TRBD2; CDR3 length: 15; J gene: TRBJ2-7; CDR3 DNA: TGTGCCAGCCAACCCCAAAGGCTAGCGGGAACCGAGCAGTACTTC; CDR3 protein: CASQPQRLAGTEQYF
V gene: TRBV5-4; clone size: NA; D gene: TRBD2; CDR3 length: 12; J gene: TRBJ2-7; CDR3 DNA: TGTGCCAGCAGCGTACCTAGCGGCGAGCAGTACTTC; CDR3 protein: CASSVPSGEQYF
V gene: TRBV18; clone size: NA; D gene: TRBD2; CDR3 length: 17; J gene: TRBJ2-5; CDR3 DNA: TGTGCCAGCTCACCATCTAGCGGGAGATTCGACCAAGAGACCCAGTACTTC; CDR3 protein: CASSPSSGRFDQETQYF
V gene: TRBV6-1; clone size: NA; D gene: NA; CDR3 length: 15; J gene: TRBJ1-2; CDR3 DNA: TGTGCCAGCAGTGAAGCGCGGACTACTAACTATGGCTACACCTTC; CDR3 protein: CASSEARTTNYGYTF
V gene: TRBV5-1; clone size: NA; D gene: TRBD2; CDR3 length: 15; J gene: TRBJ2-1; CDR3 DNA: TGCGCCAGCAGCCCTGGGGGGGTCTCCTACAATGAGCAGTTCTTC; CDR3 protein: CASSPGGVSYNEQFF
V gene: TRBV7-3; clone size: once; D gene: TRBD2; CDR3 length: 15; J gene: TRBJ2-1; CDR3 DNA: TGTGCCAGCAGCCCCGTAGCTAGCGGACCTAATGAGCAGTTCTTC; CDR3 protein: CASSPVASGPNEQFF
V gene: TRBV7-9; clone size: NA; D gene: TRBD1; CDR3 length: 15; J gene: TRBJ1-2; CDR3 DNA: TGTGCCAGCAGCTTCGTACAGGGGGGCGCCTATGGCTACACCTTC; CDR3 protein: CASSFVQGGAYGYTF